One sample yielded the 5 T cell receptor beta chains listed below, sequenced in a study of early T cells in non-severe SARS-CoV-2 infection. MiXCR, applied by TCRdb to the 5' RACE reads, yields one record per CDR3 protein. Seen here are 65,000 to 75,000 distinct CDR3 sequences, 9.5% to 13% observed once, and the top ten hold 3.8%. Sequencing used whole blood. The receptor set was obtained from an adult who was a healthcare worker with PCR-confirmed SARS-CoV-2 infection or an uninfected control (not recorded which).

This clonotype was seen more than once but under ten times. V and J are TRBV6-6 and TRBJ1-3; D not certain. Trimming cost V 2 bases and J 0 bases, with 14 bases left between them. The CDR3 is 17 residues long. The V gene's germline CDR1 is MNHNY and CDR2 SVGAGI (reference sequence). This CDR3 reads CASSYMVRSHSGNTIYF. CDR3 nucleotides: TGTGCCAGCAGTTACATGGTCAGATCCCACTCTGGAAACACCATATATTTT.

There are many counts of this clonotype. V gene TRBV20-1 combines with J gene TRBJ1-5, with 9 positions matching TRBD1. The CDR3 totals 14 residues. V lost 6 bases, J lost 8 bases, and 11 bases stayed unmatched. Germline values: CDR1 DFQATT, CDR2 SNEGSKA (reference sequence). The DNA for the CDR3 is TGCAGTGCGGGGGGGGACAGGGCGGCGGAGCCCCAGCATTTT. Translating it yields CSAGGDRAAEPQHF.

The rearrangement uses TRBV7-9 and TRBJ2-2; D is uncertain. Germline V gene sequence: CDR1 SEHNR, CDR2 FQNEAQ (reference sequence). V lost 1 base and J 12 bases, leaving 9 bases between the germline ends. CDR3 length equals 12 residues. CDR3 in DNA: TGTGCCAGCAGCTTAGTGTCGGCGAAGCTGTTTTTT. This codes for CASSLVSAKLFF.

This clonotype was recorded many times. The chain is built from TRBV27 and TRBJ2-7; 7 nucleotides line up with TRBD1. The CDR3 is 14 residues long. Germline V CDR1 and CDR2: MNHEY, SMNVEV (reference sequence). The junction had 6 bases not matched to a gene; V was cut back by 4 bases and J by 3 bases. As DNA, the CDR3 is TGTGCCAGCAGTTATACAGGGGTCTACTACGAGCAGTACTTC. Translation: CASSYTGVYYEQYF.

Ten or more counts support this clonotype. The chain is built from TRBV4-1 and TRBJ1-1; weak D call: TRBD1 (5 bases). Germline V lookup: CDR1 MGHRA, CDR2 YSYEKL. The CDR3 spans 13 residues. V lost 9 bases to trimming and J lost 4 bases, with 15 bases between them. The CDR3 coding sequence is TGCGCCAGTCAAAGAGGGGCAAGCACTGAAGCTTTCTTT. Amino acid sequence: CASQRGASTEAFF.